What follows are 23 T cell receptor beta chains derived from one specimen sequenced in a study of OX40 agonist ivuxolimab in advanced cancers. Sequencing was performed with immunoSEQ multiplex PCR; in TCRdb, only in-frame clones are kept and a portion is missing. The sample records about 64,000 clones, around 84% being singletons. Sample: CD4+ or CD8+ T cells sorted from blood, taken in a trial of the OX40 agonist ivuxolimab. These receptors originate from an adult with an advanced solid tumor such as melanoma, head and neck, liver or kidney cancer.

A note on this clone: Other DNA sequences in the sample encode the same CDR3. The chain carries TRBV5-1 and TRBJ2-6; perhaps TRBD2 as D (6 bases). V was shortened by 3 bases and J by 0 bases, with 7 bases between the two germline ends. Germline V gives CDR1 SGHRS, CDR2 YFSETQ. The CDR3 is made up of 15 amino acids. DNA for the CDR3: TGCGCCAGCAGCTCGGGGGACTCTGGGGCCAACGTCCTGACTTTC. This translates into CASSSGDSGANVLTF.

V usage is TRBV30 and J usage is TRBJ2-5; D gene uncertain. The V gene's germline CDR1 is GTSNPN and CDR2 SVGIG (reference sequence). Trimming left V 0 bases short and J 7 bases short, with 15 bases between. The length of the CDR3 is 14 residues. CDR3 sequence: CAWSVLAAPGTQYF. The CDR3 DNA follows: TGTGCCTGGAGTGTACTGGCGGCACCGGGGACCCAGTACTTC.

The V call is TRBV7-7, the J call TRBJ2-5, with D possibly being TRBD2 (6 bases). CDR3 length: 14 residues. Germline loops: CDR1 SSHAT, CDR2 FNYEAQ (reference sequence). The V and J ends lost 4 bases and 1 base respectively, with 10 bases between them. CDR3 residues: CASSSTGGQETQYF. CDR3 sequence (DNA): TGTGCCAGCAGCTCTACCGGGGGCCAAGAGACCCAGTACTTC.

This CDR3 reads CASSIYPGSPLHF. For the CDR3, the DNA is TGTGCCAGTAGTATATACCCTGGTTCACCCCTCCACTTT. The chain couples TRBV19 to TRBJ1-6; no clear D gene. V was pared by 2 bases and J by 9 bases, with 8 bases between. The CDR3 runs to 13 residues. The germline gives CDR1 LNHDA, CDR2 SQIVND (reference sequence).

In DNA form, the CDR3 reads TGCAGCACCGGGACAGGGGACTCTGGGGCCAACGTCCTGACTTTC. Residues: CSTGTGDSGANVLTF. This sequence joins TRBV29-1 and TRBJ2-6, with 10 positions matching TRBD1. The CDR3 has 15 residues. With 8 bases clipped from V and 0 bases from J, the junction kept 4 bases outside the gene matches. Germline CDR1 and CDR2: SQVTM and ANQGSEA.

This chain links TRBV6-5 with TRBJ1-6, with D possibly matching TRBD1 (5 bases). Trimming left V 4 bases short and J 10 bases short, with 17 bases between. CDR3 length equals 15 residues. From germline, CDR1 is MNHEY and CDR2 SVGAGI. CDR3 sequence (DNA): TGTGCCAGCAGTTCGACGGGACGCCTGAAGTCACCCCTCCACTTT. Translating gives CASSSTGRLKSPLHF.

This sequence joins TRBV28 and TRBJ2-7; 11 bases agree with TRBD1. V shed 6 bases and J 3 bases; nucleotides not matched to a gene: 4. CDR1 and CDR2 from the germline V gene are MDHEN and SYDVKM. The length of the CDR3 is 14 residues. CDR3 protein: CASSSGTGGYEQYF. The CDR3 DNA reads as TGTGCCAGCAGCTCCGGGACAGGGGGCTACGAGCAGTACTTC.

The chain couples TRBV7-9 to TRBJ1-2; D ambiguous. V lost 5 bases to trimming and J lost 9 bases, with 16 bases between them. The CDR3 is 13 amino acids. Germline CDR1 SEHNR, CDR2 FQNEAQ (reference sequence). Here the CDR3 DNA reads TGTGCCAGCAGCACAGACACCGAAAGGAGCTACACCTTC. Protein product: CASSTDTERSYTF.

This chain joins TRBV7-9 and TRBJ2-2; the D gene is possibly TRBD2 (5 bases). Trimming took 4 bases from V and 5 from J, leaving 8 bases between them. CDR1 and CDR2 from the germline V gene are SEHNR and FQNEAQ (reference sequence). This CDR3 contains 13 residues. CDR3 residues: CASSYPGTGELFF. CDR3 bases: TGTGCCAGCAGCTATCCGGGGACCGGGGAGCTGTTTTTT. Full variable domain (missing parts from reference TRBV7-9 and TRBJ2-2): DTGVSQNPRHKITKRGQNVTFRCDPISEHNRLYWYRQTLGQGPEFLTYFQNEAQLEKSRLLSDRFSAERPKGSFSTLEIQRTEQGDSAMYLCASSYPGTGELFFGEGSRLTVL.

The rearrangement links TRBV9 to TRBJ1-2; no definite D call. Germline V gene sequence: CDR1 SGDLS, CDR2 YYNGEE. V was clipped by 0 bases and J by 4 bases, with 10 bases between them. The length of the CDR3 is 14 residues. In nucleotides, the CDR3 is TGTGCCAGCAGCGTAGCACAGATGCGCTATGGCTACACCTTC. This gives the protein CASSVAQMRYGYTF.

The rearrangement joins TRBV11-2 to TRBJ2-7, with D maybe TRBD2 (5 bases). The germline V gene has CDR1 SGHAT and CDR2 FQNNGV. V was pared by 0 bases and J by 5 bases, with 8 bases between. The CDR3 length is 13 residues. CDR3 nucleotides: TGTGCCAGCAGCTTAGAGGCGGGTCACGAGCAGTACTTC. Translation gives CASSLEAGHEQYF. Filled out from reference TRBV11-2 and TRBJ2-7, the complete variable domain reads EAGVAQSPRYKIIEKRQSVAFWCNPISGHATLYWYQQILGQGPKLLIQFQNNGVVDDSQLPKDRFSAERLKGVDSTLKIQPAKLEDSAVYLCASSLEAGHEQYFGPGTRLTVT.

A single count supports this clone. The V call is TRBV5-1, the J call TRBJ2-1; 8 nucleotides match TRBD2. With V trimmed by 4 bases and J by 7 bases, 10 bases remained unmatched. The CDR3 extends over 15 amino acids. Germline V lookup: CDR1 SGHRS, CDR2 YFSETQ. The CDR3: CASSPPSGGGNEQFF. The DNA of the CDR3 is TGCGCCAGCAGCCCTCCCTCGGGAGGGGGGAATGAGCAGTTCTTC.

The CDR3 protein is CASSLTFSRGETQYF. In DNA form, the CDR3 reads TGTGCCAGCAGCTTAACGTTTAGTCGGGGGGAGACCCAGTACTTC. This sequence joins TRBV7-3 and TRBJ2-5; the D gene is possibly TRBD2 (6 bases). Germline values: CDR1 SGHTA, CDR2 FQGTGA. This CDR3 spans 15 amino acids. The germline V and J ends were trimmed by 0 bases and 5 bases, with 13 bases remaining between them.

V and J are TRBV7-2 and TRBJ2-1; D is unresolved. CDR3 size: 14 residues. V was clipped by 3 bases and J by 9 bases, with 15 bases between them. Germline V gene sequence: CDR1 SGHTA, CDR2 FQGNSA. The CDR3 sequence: CASSLAARSGEQFF. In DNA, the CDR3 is TGTGCCAGCAGCTTGGCCGCGAGGAGTGGTGAGCAGTTCTTC.

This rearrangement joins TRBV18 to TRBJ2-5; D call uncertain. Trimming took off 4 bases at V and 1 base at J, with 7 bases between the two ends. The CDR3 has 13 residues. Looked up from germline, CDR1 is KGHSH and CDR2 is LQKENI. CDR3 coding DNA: TGTGCCAGCTCACGCAGTTCCCAAGAGACCCAGTACTTC. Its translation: CASSRSSQETQYF.

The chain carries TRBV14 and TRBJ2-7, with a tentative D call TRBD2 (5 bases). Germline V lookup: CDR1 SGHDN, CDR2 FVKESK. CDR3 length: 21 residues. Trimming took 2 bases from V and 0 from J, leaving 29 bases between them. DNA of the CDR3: TGTGCCAGCAGCCAACTCGACTTGAGGAAGCTTAGCGTTTCCCTCTCCTACGAGCAGTACTTC. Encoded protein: CASSQLDLRKLSVSLSYEQYF. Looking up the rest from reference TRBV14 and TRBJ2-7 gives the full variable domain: EAGVTQFPSHSVIEKGQTVTLRCDPISGHDNLYWYRRVMGKEIKFLLHFVKESKQDESGMPNNRFLAERTGGTYSTLKVQPAELEDSGVYFCASSQLDLRKLSVSLSYEQYFGPGTRLTVT.

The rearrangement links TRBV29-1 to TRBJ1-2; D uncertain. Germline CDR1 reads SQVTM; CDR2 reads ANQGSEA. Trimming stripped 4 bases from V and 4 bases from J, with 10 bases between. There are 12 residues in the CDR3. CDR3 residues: CSVAGVFYGYTF. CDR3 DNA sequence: TGCAGCGTTGCCGGGGTATTCTATGGCTACACCTTC.

This CDR3 reads CASSIRVQGIEAYEQYF. The CDR3 DNA is TGTGCCAGTAGTATACGGGTACAGGGAATAGAGGCCTACGAGCAGTACTTC. The rearrangement links TRBV19 to TRBJ2-7; weak D call: TRBD1 (6 bases). Germline CDR1 is LNHDA and CDR2 is SQIVND (reference sequence). CDR3 size: 17 residues. V gave up 2 bases and J gave up 2 bases, with 19 bases separating them. Full variable domain (missing parts from reference TRBV19 and TRBJ2-7): DGGITQSPKYLFRKEGQNVTLSCEQNLNHDAMYWYRQDPGQGLRLIYYSQIVNDFQKGDIAEGYSVSREKKESFPLTVTSAQKNPTAFYLCASSIRVQGIEAYEQYFGPGTRLTVT.

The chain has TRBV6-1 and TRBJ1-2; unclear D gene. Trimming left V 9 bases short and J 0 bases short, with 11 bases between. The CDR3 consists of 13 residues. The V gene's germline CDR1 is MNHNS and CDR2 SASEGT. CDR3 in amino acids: CASSMVANYGYTF. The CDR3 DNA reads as TGTGCCAGTAGCATGGTGGCTAACTATGGCTACACCTTC.

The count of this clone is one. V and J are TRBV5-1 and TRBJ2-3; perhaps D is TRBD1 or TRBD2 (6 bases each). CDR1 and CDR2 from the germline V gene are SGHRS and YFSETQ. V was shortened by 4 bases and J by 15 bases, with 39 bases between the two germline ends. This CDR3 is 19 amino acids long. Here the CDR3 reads CASSLGQLLASYRNLVVYF. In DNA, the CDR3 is TGCGCCAGCAGCCTAGGACAGCTTCTAGCGAGCTATCGAAATTTGGTGGTATATTTT.

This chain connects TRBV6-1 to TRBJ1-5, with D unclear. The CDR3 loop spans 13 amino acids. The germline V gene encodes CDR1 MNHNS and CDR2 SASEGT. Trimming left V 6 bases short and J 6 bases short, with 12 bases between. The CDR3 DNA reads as TGTGCCAGCAGGGAGATAGAAGGTCAGCCCCAGCATTTT. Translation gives CASREIEGQPQHF.

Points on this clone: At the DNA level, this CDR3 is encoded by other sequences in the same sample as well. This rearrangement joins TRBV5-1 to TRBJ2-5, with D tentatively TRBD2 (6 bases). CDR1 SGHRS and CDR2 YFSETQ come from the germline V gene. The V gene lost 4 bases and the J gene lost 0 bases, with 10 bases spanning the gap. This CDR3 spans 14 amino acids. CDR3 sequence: CASSLLADQETQYF. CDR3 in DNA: TGCGCCAGCAGCCTACTAGCAGACCAAGAGACCCAGTACTTC.

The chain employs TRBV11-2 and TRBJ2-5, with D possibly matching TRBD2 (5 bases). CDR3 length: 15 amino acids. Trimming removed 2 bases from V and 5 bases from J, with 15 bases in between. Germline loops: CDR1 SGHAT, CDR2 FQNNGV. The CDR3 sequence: CASSLSVDWGETQYF. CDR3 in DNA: TGTGCCAGCAGCTTATCTGTGGACTGGGGTGAGACCCAGTACTTC.